This TCR beta chain was recovered during a study of cytomegalovirus exposure and HLA in healthy donors. As concerns this clone: The antigen remains undetermined.

Both 60 Vbeta primers and 13 Jbeta primers went into the PCR. Profiled with immunoSEQ multiplex PCR; TCRdb holds only in-frame clones, not every one. In the table there are 100,000 to 150,000 clones, over 70% of which are singletons. Study findings and constraints: Cytomegalovirus status was reportedly diagnosed by the classifier with high specificity and sensitivity.

This CDR3 contains 16 residues. V shed 10 bases and J shed 4 bases, with 25 bases lying between them. From germline, CDR1 is MDHEN and CDR2 SYDVKM. The clonotype was recovered from a man between 18 and 29 years old in good health and CMV-seropositive. The material sequenced was PBMCs. This chain connects TRBV28 to TRBJ1-2; tentatively, D is TRBD1 (6 bases). CDR3 sequence reads: CATATEGGEAGYGYTF. In DNA, the CDR3 is TGTGCCACAGCAACGGAGGGGGGGGAGGCCGGCTATGGCTACACCTTC.